This T cell receptor beta chain was identified during a study of regulatory T cells in long-lasting Graves disease. Investigators prepared the TCR beta libraries by applying iRepertoire HTBI primers and Arm-PCR of CDR3 regions. TCRdb used MiXCR to reprocess the multiplex PCR reads, holding one entry per CDR3 protein. This table has 350,000 to 450,000 distinct CDR3 sequences, about 15% appearing once. V lost 1 base and J lost 5; bases outside the gene matches: 7. The V gene's germline CDR1 is SEHNR and CDR2 FQNEAQ (reference sequence). The CDR3 length is 15 residues. Time point reported: newly diagnosed GD, antithyroid drugs for less than 3 months. Following extraction of RNA from PBMCs, that RNA was used to make the TCR library. Clinicians diagnosed Graves' disease using American Thyroid Association guidelines. These data were also filed under a second study, of T cells in Graves' hyperthyroidism and ophthalmopathy.

The TCR was taken from a woman under 40 with Graves disease. The input for sequencing was peripheral blood mononuclear cells (PBMCs), taken at new diagnosis, from a patient treated with antithyroid drugs. V gene TRBV7-9 combines with J gene TRBJ2-5, with 7 bases aligning to TRBD1. The CDR3 coding sequence is TGTGCCAGCAGCTTAGTAAGGGGACAGCCGGAGACCCAGTACTTC. Its translation: CASSLVRGQPETQYF.